This TCR beta chain was documented in a study of blood T cell repertoires in COVID-19. As for the study in general: The cDNA or gDNA used as material had been derived from T cells, B-cell-depleted T cells, or PBMCs.

In the original processing: Reference gene primer amplification gave estimated nucleated cell counts. Method: immunoSEQ multiplex PCR; TCRdb's copy keeps in-frame clones and lacks some. The V and J calls and clone size come from that table; D and trimming were worked out from the DNA. The sample yields about 87,000 clones, about 90% seen once. From germline, CDR1 is LGHDT and CDR2 YNNKEL (reference sequence). The CDR3 sequence is 14 residues long. V gave up 5 bases and J gave up 4 bases, with 14 bases separating them. This sequence originates from a human donor with acute or convalescent COVID-19. The donor label of this sample is uncertain. What was sequenced was peripheral blood. The chain recombines TRBV3-1 (or the pseudogene TRBV3-2) with TRBJ1-2; the D gene is possibly TRBD1 (6 bases). The CDR3 region has the DNA TGTGCCAGCAGCGTGTCCGGGACACTCTATGGCTACACCTTC. This translates into CASSVSGTLYGYTF.